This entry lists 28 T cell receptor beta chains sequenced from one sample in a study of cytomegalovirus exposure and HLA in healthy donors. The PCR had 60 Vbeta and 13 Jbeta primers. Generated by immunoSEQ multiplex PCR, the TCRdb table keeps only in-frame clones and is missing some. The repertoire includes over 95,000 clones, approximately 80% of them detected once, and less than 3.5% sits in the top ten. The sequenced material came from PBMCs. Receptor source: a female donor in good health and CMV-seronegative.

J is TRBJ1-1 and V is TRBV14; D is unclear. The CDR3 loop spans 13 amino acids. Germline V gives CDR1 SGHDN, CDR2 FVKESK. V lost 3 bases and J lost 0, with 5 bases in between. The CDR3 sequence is CASSHHVNTEAFF. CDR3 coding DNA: TGTGCCAGCAGCCACCATGTGAACACTGAAGCTTTCTTT.

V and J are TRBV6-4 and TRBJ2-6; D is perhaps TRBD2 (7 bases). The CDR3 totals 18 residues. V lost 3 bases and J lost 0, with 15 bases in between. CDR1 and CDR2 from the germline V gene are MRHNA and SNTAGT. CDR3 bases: TGTGCCAGCAGTGAATTCGGGGGGCGCCCCTCTGGGGCCAACGTCCTGACTTTC. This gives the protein CASSEFGGRPSGANVLTF.

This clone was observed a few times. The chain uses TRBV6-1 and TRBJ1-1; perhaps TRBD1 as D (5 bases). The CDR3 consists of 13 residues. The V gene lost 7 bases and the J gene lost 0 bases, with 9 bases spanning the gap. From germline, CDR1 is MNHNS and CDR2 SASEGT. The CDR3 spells CASIGTLNTEAFF. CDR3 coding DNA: TGTGCCAGCATTGGGACTTTGAACACTGAAGCTTTCTTT.

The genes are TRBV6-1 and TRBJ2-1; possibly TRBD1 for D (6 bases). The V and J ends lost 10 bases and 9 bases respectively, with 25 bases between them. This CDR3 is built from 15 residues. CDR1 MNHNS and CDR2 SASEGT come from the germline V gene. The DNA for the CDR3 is TGTGCCACCACGTCAGGGACAACAATAATAGGTGAGCAGTTCTTC. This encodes CATTSGTTIIGEQFF.

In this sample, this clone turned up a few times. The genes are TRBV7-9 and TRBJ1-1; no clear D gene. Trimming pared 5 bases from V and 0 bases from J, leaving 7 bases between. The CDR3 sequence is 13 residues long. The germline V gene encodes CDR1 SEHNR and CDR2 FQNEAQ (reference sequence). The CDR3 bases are TGTGCCAGCAGCCGTAGTGTGAACACTGAAGCTTTCTTT. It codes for CASSRSVNTEAFF.

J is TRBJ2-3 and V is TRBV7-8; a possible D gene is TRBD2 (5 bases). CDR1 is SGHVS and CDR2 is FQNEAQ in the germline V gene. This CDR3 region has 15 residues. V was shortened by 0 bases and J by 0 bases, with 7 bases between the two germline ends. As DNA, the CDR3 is TGTGCCAGCAGCTTAGCCGGGATAAGCACAGATACGCAGTATTTT. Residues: CASSLAGISTDTQYF.

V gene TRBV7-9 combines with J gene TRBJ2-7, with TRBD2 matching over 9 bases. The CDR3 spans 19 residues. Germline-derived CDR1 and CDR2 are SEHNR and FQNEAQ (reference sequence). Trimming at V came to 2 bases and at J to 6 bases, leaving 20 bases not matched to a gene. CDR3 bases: TGTGCCAGCAGCTTAAATTGGGCGGGGGGGGCTACGGGGAACGGCGAGCAGTACTTC. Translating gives CASSLNWAGGATGNGEQYF.

CDR3 in amino acids: CAIGYTGYSGYTF. DNA for the CDR3: TGTGCCATCGGCTATACAGGGTACTCTGGCTACACCTTC. The V gene is TRBV10-3, the J gene TRBJ1-2, with TRBD1 as a possible D gene (6 bases). The germline CDR1 and CDR2 sequences are ENHRY and SYGVKD. The CDR3 runs to 13 residues. With 8 bases removed from V and 7 bases from J, the gap between germline ends came to 17 bases.

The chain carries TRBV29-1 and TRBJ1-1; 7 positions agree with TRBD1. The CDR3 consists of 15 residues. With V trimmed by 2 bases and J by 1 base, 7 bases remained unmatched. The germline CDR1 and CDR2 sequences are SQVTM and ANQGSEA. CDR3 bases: TGCAGCGTTGAACTAGGGACAGTCGAGAACACTGAAGCTTTCTTT. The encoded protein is CSVELGTVENTEAFF.

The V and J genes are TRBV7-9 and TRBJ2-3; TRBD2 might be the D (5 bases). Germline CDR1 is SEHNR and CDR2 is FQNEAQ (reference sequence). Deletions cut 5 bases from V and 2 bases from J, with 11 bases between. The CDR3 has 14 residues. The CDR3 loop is CASSEDWITDTQYF. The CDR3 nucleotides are TGTGCCAGCAGCGAGGACTGGATCACAGATACGCAGTATTTT.

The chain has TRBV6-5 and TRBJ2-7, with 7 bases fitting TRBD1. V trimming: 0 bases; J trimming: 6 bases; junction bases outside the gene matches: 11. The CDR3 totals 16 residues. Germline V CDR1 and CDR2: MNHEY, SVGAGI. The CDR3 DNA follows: TGTGCCAGCAGTTACTCGAAACTTGGACAGGCGGGCGAGCAGTACTTC. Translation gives CASSYSKLGQAGEQYF.

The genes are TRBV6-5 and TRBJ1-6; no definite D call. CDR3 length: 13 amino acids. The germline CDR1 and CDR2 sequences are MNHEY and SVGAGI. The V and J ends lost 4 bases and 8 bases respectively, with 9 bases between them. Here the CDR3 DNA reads TGTGCCAGCAGTTCACCGAGGGATTCACCCCTCCACTTT. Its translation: CASSSPRDSPLHF.

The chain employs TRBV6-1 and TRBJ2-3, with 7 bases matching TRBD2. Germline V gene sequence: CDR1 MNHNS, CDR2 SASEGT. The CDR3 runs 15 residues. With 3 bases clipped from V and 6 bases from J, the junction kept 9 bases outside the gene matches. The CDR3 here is CASSDSTGGGDTQYF. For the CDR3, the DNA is TGTGCCAGCAGTGACTCGACGGGGGGAGGGGATACGCAGTATTTT.

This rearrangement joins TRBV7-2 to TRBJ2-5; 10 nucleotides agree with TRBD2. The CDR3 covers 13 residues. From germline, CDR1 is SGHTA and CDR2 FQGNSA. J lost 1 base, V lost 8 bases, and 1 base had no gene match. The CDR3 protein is CASERGGQETQYF. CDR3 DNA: TGTGCCAGCGAGCGGGGGGGCCAAGAGACCCAGTACTTC. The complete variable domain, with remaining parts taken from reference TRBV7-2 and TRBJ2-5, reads GAGVSQSPSNKVTEKGKDVELRCDPISGHTALYWYRQSLGQGLEFLIYFQGNSAPDKSGLPSDRFSAERTGGSVSTLTIQRTQQEDSAVYLCASERGGQETQYFGPGTRLLVL.

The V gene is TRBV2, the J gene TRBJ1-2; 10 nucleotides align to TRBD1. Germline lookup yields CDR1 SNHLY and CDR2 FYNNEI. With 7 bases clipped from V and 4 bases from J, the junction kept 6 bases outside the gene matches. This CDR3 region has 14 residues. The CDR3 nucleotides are TGTGCCAGCACCTCGGGACAGGGGATCTATGGCTACACCTTC. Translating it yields CASTSGQGIYGYTF.

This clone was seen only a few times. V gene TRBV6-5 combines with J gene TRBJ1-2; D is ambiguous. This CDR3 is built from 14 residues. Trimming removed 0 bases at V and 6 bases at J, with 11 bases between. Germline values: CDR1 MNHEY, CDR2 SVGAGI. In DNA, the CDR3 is TGTGCCAGCAGTTACTCACCGGGTATCGATGGCTACACCTTC. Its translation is CASSYSPGIDGYTF.

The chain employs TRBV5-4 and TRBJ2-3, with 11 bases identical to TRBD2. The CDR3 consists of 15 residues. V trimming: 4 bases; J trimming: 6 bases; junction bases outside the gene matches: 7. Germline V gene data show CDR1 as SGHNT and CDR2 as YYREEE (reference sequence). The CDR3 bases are TGTGCCAGCAGCATAGCGGGGGGGCCGGGGGATACGCAGTATTTT. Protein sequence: CASSIAGGPGDTQYF.

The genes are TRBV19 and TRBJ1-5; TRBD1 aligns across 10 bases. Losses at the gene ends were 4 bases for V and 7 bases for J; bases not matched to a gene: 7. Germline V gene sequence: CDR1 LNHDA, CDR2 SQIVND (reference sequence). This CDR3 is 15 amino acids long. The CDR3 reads CASSSDRGRGQPQHF. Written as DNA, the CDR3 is TGTGCCAGTAGTAGCGACAGGGGGCGCGGGCAGCCCCAGCATTTT. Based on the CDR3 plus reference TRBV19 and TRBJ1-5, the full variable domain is DGGITQSPKYLFRKEGQNVTLSCEQNLNHDAMYWYRQDPGQGLRLIYYSQIVNDFQKGDIAEGYSVSREKKESFPLTVTSAQKNPTAFYLCASSSDRGRGQPQHFGDGTRLSIL.

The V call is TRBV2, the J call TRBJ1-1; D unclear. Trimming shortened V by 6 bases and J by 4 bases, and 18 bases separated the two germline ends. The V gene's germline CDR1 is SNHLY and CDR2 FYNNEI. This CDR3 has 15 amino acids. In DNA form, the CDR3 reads TGTGCCAGCAGGCCCGCCCTGGGTAGAGGCACTGAAGCTTTCTTT. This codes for CASRPALGRGTEAFF.

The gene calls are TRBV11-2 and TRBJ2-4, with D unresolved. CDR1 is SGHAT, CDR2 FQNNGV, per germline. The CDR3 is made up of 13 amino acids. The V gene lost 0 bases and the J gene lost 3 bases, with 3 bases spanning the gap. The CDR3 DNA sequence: TGTGCCAGCAGCTTAGACCGCAAAAACATTCAGTACTTC. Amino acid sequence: CASSLDRKNIQYF.

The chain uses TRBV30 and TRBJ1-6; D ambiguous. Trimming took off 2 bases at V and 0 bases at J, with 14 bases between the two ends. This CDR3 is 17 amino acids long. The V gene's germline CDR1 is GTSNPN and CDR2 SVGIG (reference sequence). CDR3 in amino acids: CAWSTRTGSSYNSPLHF. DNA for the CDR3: TGTGCCTGGAGTACCCGGACGGGAAGCTCCTATAATTCACCCCTCCACTTT.

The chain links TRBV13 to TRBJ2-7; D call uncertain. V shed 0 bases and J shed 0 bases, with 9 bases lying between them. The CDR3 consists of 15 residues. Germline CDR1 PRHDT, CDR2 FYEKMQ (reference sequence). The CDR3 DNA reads TGTGCCAGCAGCTTAGGGTCCATGAGCTCCTACGAGCAGTACTTC. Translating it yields CASSLGSMSSYEQYF.

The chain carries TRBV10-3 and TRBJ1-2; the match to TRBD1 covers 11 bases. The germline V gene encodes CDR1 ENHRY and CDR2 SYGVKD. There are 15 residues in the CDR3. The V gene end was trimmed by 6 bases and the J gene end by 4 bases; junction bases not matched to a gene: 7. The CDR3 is CAIRVGTGGTYGYTF. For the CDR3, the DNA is TGTGCCATCAGGGTGGGGACAGGGGGAACCTATGGCTACACCTTC.

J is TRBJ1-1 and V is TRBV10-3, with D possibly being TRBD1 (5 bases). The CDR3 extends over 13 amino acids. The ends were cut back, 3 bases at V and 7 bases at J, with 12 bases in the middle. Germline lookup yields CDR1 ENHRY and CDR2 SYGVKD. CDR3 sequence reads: CAISDGGRGEAFF. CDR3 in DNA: TGTGCCATCAGTGACGGGGGTAGGGGTGAAGCTTTCTTT.

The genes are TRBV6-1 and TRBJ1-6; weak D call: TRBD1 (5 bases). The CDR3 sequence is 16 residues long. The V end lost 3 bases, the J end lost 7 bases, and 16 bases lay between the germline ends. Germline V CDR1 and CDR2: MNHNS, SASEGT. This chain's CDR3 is CASSDVYQDKNSPLHF. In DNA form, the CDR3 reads TGTGCCAGCAGTGATGTTTATCAGGACAAGAATTCACCCCTCCACTTT.

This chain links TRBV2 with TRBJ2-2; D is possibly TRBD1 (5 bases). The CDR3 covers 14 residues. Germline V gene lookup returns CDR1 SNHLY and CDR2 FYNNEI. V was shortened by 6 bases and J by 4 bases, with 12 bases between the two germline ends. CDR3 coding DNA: TGTGCCAGCAGAACAGGTCGTGGCACCGGGGAGCTGTTTTTT. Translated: CASRTGRGTGELFF. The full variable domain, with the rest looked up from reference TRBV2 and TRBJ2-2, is EPEVTQTPSHQVTQMGQEVILRCVPISNHLYFYWYRQILGQKVEFLVSFYNNEISEKSEIFDDQFSVERPDGSNFTLKIRSTKLEDSAMYFCASRTGRGTGELFFGEGSRLTVL.

The CDR3 region is CAWGHMNTEAFF. Written as DNA, the CDR3 is TGTGCGTGGGGGCACATGAACACTGAAGCTTTCTTT. The gene calls are TRBV2 and TRBJ1-1; the D gene is possibly TRBD1 (6 bases). Germline V gene lookup returns CDR1 SNHLY and CDR2 FYNNEI. The CDR3 loop spans 12 amino acids. The variable domain in full, with the rest retrieved from reference TRBV2 and TRBJ1-1, is EPEVTQTPSHQVTQMGQEVILRCVPISNHLYFYWYRQILGQKVEFLVSFYNNEISEKSEIFDDQFSVERPDGSNFTLKIRSTKLEDSAMYFCAWGHMNTEAFFGQGTRLTVV.

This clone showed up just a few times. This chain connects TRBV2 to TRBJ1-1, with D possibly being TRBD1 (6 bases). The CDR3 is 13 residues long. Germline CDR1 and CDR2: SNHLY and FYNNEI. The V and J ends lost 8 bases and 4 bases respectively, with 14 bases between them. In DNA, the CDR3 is TGTGCCAGCCCCCCCCAGGGGAGCACTGAAGCTTTCTTT. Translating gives CASPPQGSTEAFF.